The 18 T cell receptor beta chains reported below all come from one sample, sequenced in a study of spatial heterogeneity in lung cancer. One entry per CDR3 protein results from TCRdb running MiXCR on the 5' RACE reads. In the table there are about 6,900 distinct CDR3 sequences, 4.5% to 7% of which are singletons. Time point noted: sample taken at primary tumor resection. No cells were sorted before sequencing. The whole RNA sequenced was extracted from tumor, nontumor lung or frozen PBMC. Specimen: normal lung tissue next to the tumor, collected at surgery. These receptors were obtained from a female donor with early-stage non-small cell lung cancer.

In its sample, this clonotype was seen many times. This beta chain is a stray read from a library made for alpha chains; its abundance is not meaningful. The chain recombines TRBV7-9 with TRBJ2-4; no clear D gene. Trimming removed 2 bases from V and 3 bases from J, with 8 bases in between. Germline CDR1 SEHNR, CDR2 FQNEAQ (reference sequence). The CDR3 sequence is 14 residues long. CDR3 in DNA: TGTGCCAGCAGCTTATCGACAAGCAAAAACATTCAGTACTTC. Translating gives CASSLSTSKNIQYF.

This clonotype was recorded many times. The library was prepared for alpha chains; this beta chain is a stray read, so its frequency means little. J is TRBJ1-1 and V is TRBV15, with 7 bases matching TRBD1. This CDR3 is built from 13 residues. Per germline, CDR1 LNHNV and CDR2 YYDKDF (reference sequence). V shed 3 bases, J shed 7 bases, and the junction held 5 bases outside the gene matches. The CDR3 here is CATSRRQGNEAFF. CDR3 nucleotide sequence: TGTGCCACCAGCAGGAGACAGGGCAATGAAGCTTTCTTT.

This clonotype is medium-sized (0.01 to 0.1%) by share. Within a library made for alpha chains, this beta chain is off target, and its count is uninformative. The J gene is TRBJ2-7, the V gene TRBV28; 8 bases agree with TRBD1. V lost 6 bases and J lost 3; bases outside the gene matches: 28. CDR1 is MDHEN and CDR2 is SYDVKM in the germline V gene. This CDR3 is 21 amino acids long. CDR3 sequence: CASRGTGQVRSYRTILYEQYF. CDR3 nucleotides: TGTGCCAGCAGGGGAACGGGACAGGTGCGAAGTTATCGAACTATCCTCTACGAGCAGTACTTC.

This clonotype is medium-sized in the sample. Since it is a stray read in a library aimed at alpha chains, this beta chain has a size that is not meaningful. This rearrangement joins TRBV10-3 to TRBJ1-2; D uncertain. V lost 6 bases and J 4 bases, leaving 15 bases between the germline ends. The V gene's germline CDR1 is ENHRY and CDR2 SYGVKD. The CDR3 consists of 14 residues. The CDR3 bases are TGTGCCATCAGAAGACCGGAGGCCGGCTATGGCTACACCTTC. Encoded protein: CAIRRPEAGYGYTF.

This clonotype is medium-sized within its sample. This beta chain appears as a stray read in a library generated for alpha chains; its size is not informative. The chain couples TRBV5-1 to TRBJ2-2; D is unclear. Trimming removed 0 bases from V and 4 bases from J, with 7 bases in between. CDR1 is SGHRS and CDR2 is YFSETQ in the germline V gene. The CDR3 runs to 14 residues. CDR3 in DNA: TGCGCCAGCAGCTTGGACTTGGCCACCGGGGAGCTGTTTTTT. Amino acids: CASSLDLATGELFF. Full variable domain (missing parts from reference TRBV5-1 and TRBJ2-2): KAGVTQTPRYLIKTRGQQVTLSCSPISGHRSVSWYQQTPGQGLQFLFEYFSETQRNKGNFPGRFSGRQFSNSRSEMNVSTLELGDSALYLCASSLDLATGELFFGEGSRLTVL.

About this clonotype: Little can be read into the size of this beta chain, an off-target read in a library designed for alpha chains. The gene calls are TRBV12-3 or TRBV12-4 and TRBJ2-3, with D possibly being TRBD1 (5 bases). The CDR3 has 15 residues. Trimming shortened V by 2 bases and J by 4 bases, and 13 bases separated the two germline ends. CDR3 sequence reads: CASSLRQGRADTQYF. CDR3 sequence (DNA): TGTGCCAGCAGTTTAAGGCAGGGTCGCGCAGATACGCAGTATTTT.

Ten or more counts support this clonotype. Found in a library prepared for alpha chains, this beta chain is an off-target read, and its abundance has little meaning. The V gene is TRBV20-1, the J gene TRBJ2-7, with 8 nucleotides matching TRBD2. This CDR3 has 13 amino acids. CDR1 DFQATT and CDR2 SNEGSKA come from the germline V gene (reference sequence). V lost 2 bases to trimming and J lost 3 bases; unmatched junction nucleotides: 3. CDR3 amino acids: CSARTSGSYEQYF. CDR3 in DNA: TGCAGTGCTAGAACCAGCGGGAGCTACGAGCAGTACTTC.

At least ten counts were recorded for this clonotype. This beta chain is an off-target read within a library intended for alpha chains, so its frequency means little. The V call is TRBV10-1, the J call TRBJ2-1, with 8 bases identical to TRBD2. V shed 2 bases and J 8 bases; nucleotides not matched to a gene: 11. The CDR3 loop spans 16 amino acids. CDR1 and CDR2 (germline): WNHNN, SYGVQD (reference sequence). The CDR3 sequence is CASSERSRTSIDEQFF. The CDR3, as DNA: TGCGCCAGCAGTGAGAGGTCAAGGACTAGCATCGATGAGCAGTTCTTC.

As regards this clonotype: This beta chain is a stray sequence in a library constructed for alpha chains; its clone size is not meaningful. V gene TRBV24-1 combines with J gene TRBJ2-1; 15 positions agree with TRBD2. This CDR3 is built from 17 residues. Trimming took 2 bases from V and 4 from J; bases not matched to a gene: 2. In germline, CDR1 is KGHDR, CDR2 SFDVKD. The CDR3 coding sequence is TGTGCCACCAGTGATTCGGGGACTAGCGGGGGGTACAATGAGCAGTTCTTC. This gives the protein CATSDSGTSGGYNEQFF.

This clonotype is categorized as medium-sized (0.01 to 0.1%). Within a library made for alpha chains, this beta chain is off target, and its count is uninformative. The genes are TRBV10-1 and TRBJ2-7; tentatively, D is TRBD2 (5 bases). The CDR3 has 13 amino acids. Germline assignment: CDR1 WNHNN and CDR2 SYGVQD (reference sequence). Trimming removed 0 bases at V and 3 bases at J, with 6 bases between. The DNA of the CDR3 is TGCGCCAGCAGTGAGTCGGGGAGCTACGAGCAGTACTTC. Its protein is CASSESGSYEQYF.

This clonotype appeared a few times. Within a library made for alpha chains, this beta chain is off target, and its count is uninformative. The chain has TRBV3-1 and TRBJ1-1; 9 bases line up with TRBD1. Per the germline V gene, CDR1 is LGHDT and CDR2 is YNNKEL (reference sequence). V was clipped by 1 base and J by 1 base; unmatched bases: 4. The CDR3 length is 16 residues. CDR3 protein: CASSQVLGQGNTEAFF. For the CDR3, the DNA is TGTGCCAGCAGCCAAGTGCTGGGACAGGGGAACACTGAAGCTTTCTTT.

In this sample, this clonotype is medium-sized (0.01 to 0.1%). This beta chain was picked up by a library intended for alpha chains and is off target, so its count carries little meaning. This chain uses TRBV24-1 with TRBJ2-1; 7 nucleotides align to TRBD2. CDR3 size: 15 residues. CDR1 and CDR2 (germline): KGHDR, SFDVKD. Trimming took 6 bases from V and 1 from J; bases not matched to a gene: 5. DNA of the CDR3: TGTGCCACCAGTTCCAGCGGGGAATCCTACAATGAGCAGTTCTTC. Translation: CATSSSGESYNEQFF.

Concerning this clonotype: Being off target in a library aimed at alpha chains, this beta chain has a size of little meaning. V usage is TRBV11-3 and J usage is TRBJ2-3; 8 nucleotides line up with TRBD1. The CDR3 spans 15 residues. The germline V gene has CDR1 SGHNT and CDR2 YENEEA. V gave up 5 bases and J gave up 6 bases; unmatched junction bases: 10. The CDR3 nucleotides read TGTGCCAGCAGCCTGGGACAGGATCCTACGGATACGCAGTATTTT. Translated, it gives CASSLGQDPTDTQYF.

This clonotype was counted at least ten times. Because the library targeted alpha chains, this beta chain is an off-target read whose size means little. The chain recombines TRBV6-1 with TRBJ2-7, with D perhaps TRBD1 (5 bases). V lost 8 bases and J 2 bases, leaving 10 bases between the germline ends. Germline V gene data show CDR1 as MNHNS and CDR2 as SASEGT. The CDR3 runs 12 residues. The CDR3 DNA reads TGTGCCAGCTCGTCAGGGACCTACGAGCAGTACTTC. This sequence encodes CASSSGTYEQYF.

In this sample, this clonotype is medium-sized. This beta chain is off target for a library built for alpha chains, so its abundance means little. The chain uses TRBV7-3 and TRBJ2-7, with 11 bases aligning to TRBD1. The trim removed 4 bases at V and 2 bases at J, leaving 1 base unmatched. The CDR3 is 14 residues long. The germline gives CDR1 SGHTA, CDR2 FQGTGA. The CDR3 spells CASSSGQGAYEQYF. The CDR3 DNA sequence: TGTGCCAGCAGCTCGGGACAGGGGGCCTACGAGCAGTACTTC.

This clonotype has at least ten counts. This beta chain slipped into a library made for alpha chains as a stray read, so its size is not meaningful. V is TRBV19 and J is TRBJ2-1, with a tentative D call TRBD1 (6 bases). Germline CDR1 and CDR2: LNHDA and SQIVND (reference sequence). Trimming took off 2 bases at V and 2 bases at J, with 10 bases between the two ends. This CDR3 spans 15 amino acids. Here the CDR3 DNA reads TGTGCCAGTAGTATACAGGGGAGAACCTACAATGAGCAGTTCTTC. It is translated as CASSIQGRTYNEQFF. The entire variable domain, with the rest obtained from reference TRBV19 and TRBJ2-1, is as follows: DGGITQSPKYLFRKEGQNVTLSCEQNLNHDAMYWYRQDPGQGLRLIYYSQIVNDFQKGDIAEGYSVSREKKESFPLTVTSAQKNPTAFYLCASSIQGRTYNEQFFGPGTRLTVL.

Ten or more counts support this clonotype. For a library built for alpha chains, this beta chain is a stray read; little rests on its size. This chain uses TRBV6-1 with TRBJ2-4, with D unclear. V was trimmed by 1 base and J by 4 bases, leaving 11 bases between them. The CDR3 is 15 residues long. Per germline, CDR1 MNHNS and CDR2 SASEGT. The DNA of the CDR3 is TGTGCCAGCAGTGAAGTTGGGCAGTTAAAAAACATTCAGTACTTC. Its protein is CASSEVGQLKNIQYF.

This clonotype was seen ten or more times. With the library built for alpha chains, this beta chain is off target and its frequency is not meaningful. The chain links TRBV5-1 to TRBJ2-3; 8 nucleotides agree with TRBD2. Germline V gene lookup returns CDR1 SGHRS and CDR2 YFSETQ. This CDR3 has 15 amino acids. With 6 bases clipped from V and 6 bases from J, the junction kept 12 bases outside the gene matches. This chain's CDR3 is CASTSAGGYGDTQYF. The CDR3 DNA sequence: TGCGCCAGCACTTCTGCGGGGGGATATGGCGATACGCAGTATTTT.